This TCR beta chain was retrieved from a study of shared clonotypes between healthy human individuals. Turning to this clone: Its specificity is unknown.

Whole-study findings and limits: Naive subsets generally exceeded memory subsets in estimated richness. Non-shared clonotypes had lower generation probabilities than those shared by all four donors. The sharing of roughly 5% of naive CD4 clonotypes was seen across a handful of donors.

Germline lookup yields CDR1 SEHNR and CDR2 FQNEAQ (reference sequence). Trimming cost V 6 bases and J 0 bases, with 19 bases left between them. The CDR3 is 17 amino acids. Selected positively for CCR7 and CD45RO-negative, naive CD8 cells excluded terminally differentiated effector memory CD45RA+ cells. Sorted-subset replicate PCR reactions contained roughly 200 ng DNA, corresponding to approximately 30,000 T cell genomes. Some clones are missing from TCRdb's copy, which holds only in-frame ones; the method was immunoSEQ multiplex PCR. The sample holds about 2 million clones, around 96% seen once. This rearrangement joins TRBV7-9 to TRBJ2-3, with a possible D match to TRBD1 (5 bases). This sequence was found in a man aged 18 to 30 in good health. Material: naive CD8+ T cells sorted from blood. CDR3 in DNA: TGTGCCAGCAGTCCCCAGGTTTGGGGCACTAGCACAGATACGCAGTATTTT. It is translated as CASSPQVWGTSTDTQYF.